This T cell receptor beta chain was identified during a study of blood T cells in healthy people across ages. RNA extraction gave at least 5.5 micrograms of total RNA per sample. Concerning this clonotype: As yet, its antigen is unknown.

Overall study findings and caveats: Roughly linear declines in TCR beta diversity per million T cells occurred with age.

The CDR3 has 14 residues. Germline assignment: CDR1 MNHNS and CDR2 SASEGT. After removal of 8 bases from V and 0 bases from J, the junction contained 6 bases not matched to a gene. Alongside a J-beta primer mix, a sample-barcoded 5' primer served in a second PCR lasting 7 to 11 cycles. TCRdb re-called the 5' RACE reads with MiXCR, one entry per CDR3 protein. The sample consists of 1,500,000 or so distinct CDR3 sequences, 42% of them appearing once. This clonotype was obtained from a woman aged 18-35 years in good health. The specimen sequenced was blood. The chain combines TRBV6-1 with TRBJ1-1, with 7 positions matching TRBD1. This chain's CDR3 is CASRQGSLNTEAFF. The CDR3 DNA reads as TGTGCCAGCCGACAGGGAAGTCTGAACACTGAAGCTTTCTTT.